The clone carrying this TCR beta chain was observed a handful of times. No antigen is known for it. The sample comes from a study of T cell repertoires in cytomegalovirus infection. TCRdb re-analysed the reads in MiXCR, keeping a single row per CDR3 protein. The sample yields some 900,000 distinct CDR3 sequences, approximately 29% seen once. The sequences come from cultured CD8+ T cells from PBMCs, collected from culture after CMV antigen stimulation. The source is a human donor in good health (CMV status not recorded). Some clones in this sample may be carry-over from other donors' samples.

The CDR3: CDRLGQGSNQPQHF. CDR3 nucleotide sequence: TGTGACAGGTTGGGACAAGGGAGCAATCAGCCCCAGCATTTT. This sequence joins TRBV7-9 and TRBJ1-5; perhaps TRBD1 as D (6 bases). In germline, CDR1 is SEHNR, CDR2 FQNEAQ (reference sequence). The CDR3 contains 14 residues.